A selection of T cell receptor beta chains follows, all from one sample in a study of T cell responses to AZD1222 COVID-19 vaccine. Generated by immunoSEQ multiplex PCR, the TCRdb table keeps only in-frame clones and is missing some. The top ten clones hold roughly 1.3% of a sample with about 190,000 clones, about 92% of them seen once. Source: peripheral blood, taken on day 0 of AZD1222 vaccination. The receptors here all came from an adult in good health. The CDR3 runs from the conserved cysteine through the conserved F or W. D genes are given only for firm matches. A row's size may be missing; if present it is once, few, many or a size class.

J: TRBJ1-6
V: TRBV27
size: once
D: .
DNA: TGTGCAGCAGGCCCACCGGAACGAAATTCACCCCTCCACTTT
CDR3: CAAGPPERNSPLHF

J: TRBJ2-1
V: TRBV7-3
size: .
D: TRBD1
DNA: TGTGCCAGCAGCTTAGGCCGAGGGGGCCCCTACAATGAGCAGTTCTTC
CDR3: CASSLGRGGPYNEQFF

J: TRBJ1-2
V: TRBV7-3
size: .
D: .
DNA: TGTGCCAGCAGCGAGCAGGGGCACTATGGCTACACCTTC
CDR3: CASSEQGHYGYTF

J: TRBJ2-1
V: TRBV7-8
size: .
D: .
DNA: TGTGCCAGCAGCGCGATGACAGAGCTCTCCTACAATGAGCAGTTCTTC
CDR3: CASSAMTELSYNEQFF

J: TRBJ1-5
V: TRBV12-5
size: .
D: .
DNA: TGTGCTAGTGGCTTAAACCCAGACAGCAGCATGAGCAATCAGCCCCAGCATTTT
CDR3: CASGLNPDSSMSNQPQHF

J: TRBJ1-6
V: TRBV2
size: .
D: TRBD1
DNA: TGTGCCAGCACTCCGCCGGGACAGGGTAATTCACCCCTCCACTTT
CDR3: CASTPPGQGNSPLHF

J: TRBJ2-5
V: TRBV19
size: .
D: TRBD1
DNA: TGTGCCAGTAGCCCGTTTGACAGGGCAGGAATGGAGACCCAGTACTTC
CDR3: CASSPFDRAGMETQYF

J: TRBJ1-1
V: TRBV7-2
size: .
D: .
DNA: TGTGCCAGCAGCTTAGTCCAGGGGAACACTGAAGCTTTCTTT
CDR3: CASSLVQGNTEAFF

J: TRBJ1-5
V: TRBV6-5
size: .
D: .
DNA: TGTGCCACCAGACGCGGGCGAGGGAGCAATCAGCCCCAGCATTTT
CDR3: CATRRGRGSNQPQHF

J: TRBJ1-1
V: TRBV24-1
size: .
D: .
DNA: TGTGCCACCAGTAGGGGGAACACTGAAGCTTTCTTT
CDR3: CATSRGNTEAFF

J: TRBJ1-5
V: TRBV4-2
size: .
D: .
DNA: TGTGCCAGCAGCCCCCAGTCGGGAGGAGGGCCCGACTTTGTTCAGCCCCAGCATTTT
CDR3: CASSPQSGGGPDFVQPQHF

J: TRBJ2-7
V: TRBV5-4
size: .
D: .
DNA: TGTGCCAGCAGCTTTTGGACCGCCTCCTACGAGCAGTACTTC
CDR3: CASSFWTASYEQYF

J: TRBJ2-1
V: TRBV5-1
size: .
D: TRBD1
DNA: TGCGCCAGCAGCTGGACAGGGGATGTCAACAATGAGCAGTTCTTC
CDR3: CASSWTGDVNNEQFF

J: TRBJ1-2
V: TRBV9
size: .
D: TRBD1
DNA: TGTGCCAGCAGCCCAGCCCCGGGACAGGGGGCTTATGGCTACACCTTC
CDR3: CASSPAPGQGAYGYTF

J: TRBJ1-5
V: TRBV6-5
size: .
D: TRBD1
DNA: TGTGCCAGCAGACCTGGACAGGGGAATCAGCCCCAGCATTTT
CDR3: CASRPGQGNQPQHF

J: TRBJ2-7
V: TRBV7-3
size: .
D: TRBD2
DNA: TGTGCCAGCAGCTTACGGGGGGACTCGCTCTACGAGCAGTACTTC
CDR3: CASSLRGDSLYEQYF

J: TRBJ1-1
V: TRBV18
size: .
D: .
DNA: TGTGCCAGCTCAAAAACAGAGAGTGGCACTGAAGCTTTCTTT
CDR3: CASSKTESGTEAFF

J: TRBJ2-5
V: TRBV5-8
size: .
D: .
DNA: TGTGCCAGCAGACCCGGTCAGGGACAAACCTTCCAAGAGACCCAGTACTTC
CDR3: CASRPGQGQTFQETQYF

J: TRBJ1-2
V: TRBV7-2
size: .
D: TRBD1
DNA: TGTGCCAGCAGCTTAGTAGGTTCAGGGGGTAAGGATGGCTACACCTTC
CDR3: CASSLVGSGGKDGYTF